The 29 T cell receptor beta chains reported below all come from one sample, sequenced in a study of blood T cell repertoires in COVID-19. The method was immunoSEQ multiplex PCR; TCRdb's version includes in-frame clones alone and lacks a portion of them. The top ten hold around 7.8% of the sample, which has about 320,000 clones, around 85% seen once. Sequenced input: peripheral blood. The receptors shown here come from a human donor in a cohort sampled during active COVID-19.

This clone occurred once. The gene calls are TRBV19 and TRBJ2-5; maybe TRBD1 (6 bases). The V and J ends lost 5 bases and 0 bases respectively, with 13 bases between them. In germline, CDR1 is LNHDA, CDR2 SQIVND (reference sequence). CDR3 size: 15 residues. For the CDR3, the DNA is TGTGCCAGTAGTGCGGACAGATTAGACCAAGAGACCCAGTACTTC. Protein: CASSADRLDQETQYF.

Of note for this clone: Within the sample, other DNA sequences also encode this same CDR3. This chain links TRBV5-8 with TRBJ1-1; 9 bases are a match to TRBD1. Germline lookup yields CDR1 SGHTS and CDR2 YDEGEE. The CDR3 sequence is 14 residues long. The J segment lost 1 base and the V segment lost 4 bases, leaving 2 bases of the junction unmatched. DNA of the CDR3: TGTGCCAGCAGCCGGGACAGGGAGAACACTGAAGCTTTCTTT. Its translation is CASSRDRENTEAFF. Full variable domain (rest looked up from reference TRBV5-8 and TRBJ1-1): EAGVTQSPTHLIKTRGQQATLRCSPISGHTSVYWYQQALGLGLQFLLWYDEGEERNRGNFPPRFSGRQFPNYSSELNVNALELEDSALYLCASSRDRENTEAFFGQGTRLTVV.

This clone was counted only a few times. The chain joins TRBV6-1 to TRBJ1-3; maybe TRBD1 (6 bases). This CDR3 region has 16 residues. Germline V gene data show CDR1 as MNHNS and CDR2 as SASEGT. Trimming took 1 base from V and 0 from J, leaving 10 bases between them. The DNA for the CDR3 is TGTGCCAGCAGTGAAGTTACAGGGAGCTCTGGAAACACCATATATTTT. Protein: CASSEVTGSSGNTIYF.

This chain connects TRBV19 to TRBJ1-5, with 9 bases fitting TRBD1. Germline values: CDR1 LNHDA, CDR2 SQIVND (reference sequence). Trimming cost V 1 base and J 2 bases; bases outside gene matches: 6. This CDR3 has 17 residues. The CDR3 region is CASSIGNRGPGNQPQHF. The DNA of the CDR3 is TGTGCCAGTAGTATAGGGAACAGGGGGCCTGGCAATCAGCCCCAGCATTTT.

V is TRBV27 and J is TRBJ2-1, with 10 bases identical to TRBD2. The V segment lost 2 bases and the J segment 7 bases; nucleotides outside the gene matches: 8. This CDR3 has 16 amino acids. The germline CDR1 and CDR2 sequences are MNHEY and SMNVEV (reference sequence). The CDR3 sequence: CASSLRASGGRNEQFF. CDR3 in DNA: TGTGCCAGCAGTTTAAGGGCTAGCGGGGGTAGGAATGAGCAGTTCTTC.

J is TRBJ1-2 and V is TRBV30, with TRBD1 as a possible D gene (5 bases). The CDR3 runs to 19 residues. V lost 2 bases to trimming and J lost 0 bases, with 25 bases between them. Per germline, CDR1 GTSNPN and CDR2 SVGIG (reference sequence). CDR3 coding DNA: TGTGCCTGGAGTTTGGGACCTCATTTCGCGCCGGGAGCTAACTATGGCTACACCTTC. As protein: CAWSLGPHFAPGANYGYTF.

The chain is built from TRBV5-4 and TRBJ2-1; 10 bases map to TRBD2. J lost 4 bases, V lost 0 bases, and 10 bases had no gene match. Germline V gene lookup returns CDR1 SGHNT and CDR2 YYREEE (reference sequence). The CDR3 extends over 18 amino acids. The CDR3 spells CASSLAEASGGPYNEQFF. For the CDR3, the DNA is TGTGCCAGCAGCTTGGCCGAGGCTAGCGGGGGCCCTTACAATGAGCAGTTCTTC.

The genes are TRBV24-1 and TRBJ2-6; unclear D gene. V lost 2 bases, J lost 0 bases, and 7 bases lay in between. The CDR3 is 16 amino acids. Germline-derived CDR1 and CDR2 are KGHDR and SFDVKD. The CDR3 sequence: CATSDWAGSGANVLTF. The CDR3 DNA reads TGTGCCACCAGTGATTGGGCAGGCTCTGGGGCCAACGTCCTGACTTTC.

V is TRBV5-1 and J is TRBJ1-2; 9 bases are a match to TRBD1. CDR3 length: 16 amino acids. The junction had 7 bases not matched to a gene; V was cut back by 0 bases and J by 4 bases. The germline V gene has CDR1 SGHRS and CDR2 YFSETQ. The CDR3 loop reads CASSLAKTGGIYGYTF. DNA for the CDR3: TGCGCCAGCAGCTTGGCCAAGACAGGGGGAATCTATGGCTACACCTTC.

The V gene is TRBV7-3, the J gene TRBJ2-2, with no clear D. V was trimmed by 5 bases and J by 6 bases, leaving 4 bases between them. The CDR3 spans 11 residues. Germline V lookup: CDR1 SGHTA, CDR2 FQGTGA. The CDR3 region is CASSISGELFF. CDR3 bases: TGTGCCAGCAGCATATCCGGGGAGCTGTTTTTT.

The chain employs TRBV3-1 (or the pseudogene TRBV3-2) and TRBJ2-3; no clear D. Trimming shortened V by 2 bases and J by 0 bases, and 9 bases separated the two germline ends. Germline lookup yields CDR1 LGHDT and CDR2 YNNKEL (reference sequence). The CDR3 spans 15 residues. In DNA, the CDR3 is TGTGCCAGCAGCCAACGTGAGACTAGCACAGATACGCAGTATTTT. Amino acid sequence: CASSQRETSTDTQYF.

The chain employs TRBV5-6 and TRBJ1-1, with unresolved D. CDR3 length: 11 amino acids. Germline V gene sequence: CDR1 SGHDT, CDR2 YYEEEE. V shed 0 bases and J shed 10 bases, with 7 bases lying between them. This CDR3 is CASSLEGRAFF. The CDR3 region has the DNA TGTGCCAGCAGCTTGGAAGGGAGAGCTTTCTTT.

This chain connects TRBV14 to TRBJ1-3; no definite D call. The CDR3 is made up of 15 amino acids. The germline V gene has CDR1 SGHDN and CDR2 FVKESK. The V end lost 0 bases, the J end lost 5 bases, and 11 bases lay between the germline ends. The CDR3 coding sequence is TGTGCCAGCAGCCAAGATCCAGGAAGGCGAAACACCATATATTTT. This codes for CASSQDPGRRNTIYF.

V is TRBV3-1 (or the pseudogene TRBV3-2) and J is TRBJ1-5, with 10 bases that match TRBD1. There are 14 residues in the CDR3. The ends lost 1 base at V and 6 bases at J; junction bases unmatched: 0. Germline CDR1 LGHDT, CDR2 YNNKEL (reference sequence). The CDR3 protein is CASSQGTGGQPQHF. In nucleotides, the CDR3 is TGTGCCAGCAGCCAAGGGACAGGGGGTCAGCCCCAGCATTTT.

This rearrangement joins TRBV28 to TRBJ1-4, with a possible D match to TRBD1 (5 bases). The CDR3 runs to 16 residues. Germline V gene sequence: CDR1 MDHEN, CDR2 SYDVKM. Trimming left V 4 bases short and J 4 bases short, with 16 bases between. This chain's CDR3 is CASSSLPQGINEKLFF. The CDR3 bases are TGTGCCAGCAGTTCCTTACCTCAGGGAATTAATGAAAAACTGTTTTTT.

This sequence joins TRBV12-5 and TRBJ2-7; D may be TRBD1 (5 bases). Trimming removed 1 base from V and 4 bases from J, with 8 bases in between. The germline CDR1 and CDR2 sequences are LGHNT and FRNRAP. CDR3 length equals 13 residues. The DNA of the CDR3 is TGTGCTAGTGGTTTGGGCAGGGCTTACGAGCAGTACTTC. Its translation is CASGLGRAYEQYF.

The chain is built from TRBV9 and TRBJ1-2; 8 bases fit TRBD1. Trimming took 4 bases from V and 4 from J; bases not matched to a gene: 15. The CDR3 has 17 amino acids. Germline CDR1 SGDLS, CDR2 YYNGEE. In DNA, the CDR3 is TGTGCCAGCAGCCCCCGTGCTGGGACAGGTTATGTCTATGGCTACACCTTC. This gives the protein CASSPRAGTGYVYGYTF.

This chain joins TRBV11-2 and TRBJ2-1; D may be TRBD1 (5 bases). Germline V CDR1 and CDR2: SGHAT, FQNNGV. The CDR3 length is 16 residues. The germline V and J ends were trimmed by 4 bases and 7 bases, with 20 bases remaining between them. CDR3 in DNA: TGTGCCAGCAGCTCCCCGGCAAAAGACAGCAAAAATGAGCAGTTCTTC. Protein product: CASSSPAKDSKNEQFF. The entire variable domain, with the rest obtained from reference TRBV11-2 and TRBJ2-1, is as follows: EAGVAQSPRYKIIEKRQSVAFWCNPISGHATLYWYQQILGQGPKLLIQFQNNGVVDDSQLPKDRFSAERLKGVDSTLKIQPAKLEDSAVYLCASSSPAKDSKNEQFFGPGTRLTVL.

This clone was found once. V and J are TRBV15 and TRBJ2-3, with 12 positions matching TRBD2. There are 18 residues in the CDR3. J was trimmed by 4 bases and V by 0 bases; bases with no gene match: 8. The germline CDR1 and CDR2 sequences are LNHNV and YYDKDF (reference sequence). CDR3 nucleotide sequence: TGTGCCACCAGCAGAGATCTCAGACTAGCGGGGGTATCAGATACGCAGTATTTT. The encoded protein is CATSRDLRLAGVSDTQYF. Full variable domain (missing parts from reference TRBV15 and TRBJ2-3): DAMVIQNPRYQVTQFGKPVTLSCSQTLNHNVMYWYQQKSSQAPKLLFHYYDKDFNNEADTPDNFQSRRPNTSFCFLDIRSPGLGDTAMYLCATSRDLRLAGVSDTQYFGPGTRLTVL.

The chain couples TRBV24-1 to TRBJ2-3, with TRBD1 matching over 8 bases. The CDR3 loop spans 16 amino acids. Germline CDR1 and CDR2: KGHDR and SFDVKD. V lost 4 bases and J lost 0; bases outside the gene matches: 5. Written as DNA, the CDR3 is TGTGCCACCAGTGACTGGACAGGGCAAAGCACAGATACGCAGTATTTT. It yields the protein CATSDWTGQSTDTQYF.

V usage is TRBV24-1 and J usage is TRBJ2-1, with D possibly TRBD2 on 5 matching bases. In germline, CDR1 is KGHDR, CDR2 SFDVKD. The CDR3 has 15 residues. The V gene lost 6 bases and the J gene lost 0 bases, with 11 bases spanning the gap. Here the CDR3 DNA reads TGTGCCACCAGTCCGGACTCAAGCTCCTACAATGAGCAGTTCTTC. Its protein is CATSPDSSSYNEQFF.

Here the CDR3 DNA reads TGTGCCAGCAGCTGGGCAGCCAATCAGCCCCAGCATTTT. It specifies CASSWAANQPQHF. The rearrangement joins TRBV7-2 to TRBJ1-5, with no clear D. The CDR3 has 13 residues. In germline, CDR1 is SGHTA, CDR2 FQGNSA. Trimming took 4 bases from V and 3 from J, leaving 7 bases between them.

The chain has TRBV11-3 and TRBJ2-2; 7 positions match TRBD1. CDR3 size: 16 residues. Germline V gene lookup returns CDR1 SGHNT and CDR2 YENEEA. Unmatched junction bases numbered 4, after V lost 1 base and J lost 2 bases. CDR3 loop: CASSLGQGDNTGELFF. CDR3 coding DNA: TGTGCCAGCAGCTTAGGGCAGGGGGACAACACCGGGGAGCTGTTTTTT.

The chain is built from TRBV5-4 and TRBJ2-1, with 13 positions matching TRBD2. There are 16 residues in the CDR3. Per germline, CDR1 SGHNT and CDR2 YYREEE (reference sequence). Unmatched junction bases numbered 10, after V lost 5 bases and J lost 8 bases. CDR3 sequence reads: CASSPPGLAGVHEQFF. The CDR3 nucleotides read TGTGCCAGCAGTCCGCCCGGACTAGCGGGGGTCCATGAGCAGTTCTTC.

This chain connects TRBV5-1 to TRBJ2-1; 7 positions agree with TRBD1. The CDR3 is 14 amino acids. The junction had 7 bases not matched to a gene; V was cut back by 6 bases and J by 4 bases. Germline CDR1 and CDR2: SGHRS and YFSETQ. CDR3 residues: CASTRDSNYNEQFF. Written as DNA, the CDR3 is TGCGCCAGCACGAGGGACAGTAATTACAATGAGCAGTTCTTC.

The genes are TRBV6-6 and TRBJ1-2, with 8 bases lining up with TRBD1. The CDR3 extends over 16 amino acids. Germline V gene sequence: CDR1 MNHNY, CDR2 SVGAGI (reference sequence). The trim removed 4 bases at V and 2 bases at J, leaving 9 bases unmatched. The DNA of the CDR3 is TGTGCCAGCAGTTCCACGACAGGGGTGGGGAACTATGGCTACACCTTC. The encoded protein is CASSSTTGVGNYGYTF.

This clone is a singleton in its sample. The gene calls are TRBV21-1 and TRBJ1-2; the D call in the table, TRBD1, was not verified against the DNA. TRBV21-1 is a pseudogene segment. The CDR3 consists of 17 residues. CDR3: CASSKSSPQGIDYGYTF. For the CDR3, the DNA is TGTGCCAGCAGCAAATCTTCTCCACAGGGGATTGACTATGGCTACACCTTC.

CDR3: CSVDRGNTEAFF. The CDR3 coding sequence is TGCAGCGTTGACAGGGGGAACACTGAAGCTTTCTTT. The V call is TRBV29-1, the J call TRBJ1-1; TRBD1 is a possible D gene (6 bases). The CDR3 consists of 12 residues. CDR1 is SQVTM and CDR2 is ANQGSEA in the germline V gene. V lost 3 bases and J lost 1, with 6 bases in between.

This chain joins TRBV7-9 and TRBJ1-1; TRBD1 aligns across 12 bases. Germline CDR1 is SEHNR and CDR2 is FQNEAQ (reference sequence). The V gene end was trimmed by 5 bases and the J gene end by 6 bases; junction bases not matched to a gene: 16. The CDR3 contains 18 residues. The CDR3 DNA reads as TGTGCCAGCAGCCCGCCTCCTTGGGACAGGGGGCTCGGCCCTGAAGCTTTCTTT. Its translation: CASSPPPWDRGLGPEAFF.